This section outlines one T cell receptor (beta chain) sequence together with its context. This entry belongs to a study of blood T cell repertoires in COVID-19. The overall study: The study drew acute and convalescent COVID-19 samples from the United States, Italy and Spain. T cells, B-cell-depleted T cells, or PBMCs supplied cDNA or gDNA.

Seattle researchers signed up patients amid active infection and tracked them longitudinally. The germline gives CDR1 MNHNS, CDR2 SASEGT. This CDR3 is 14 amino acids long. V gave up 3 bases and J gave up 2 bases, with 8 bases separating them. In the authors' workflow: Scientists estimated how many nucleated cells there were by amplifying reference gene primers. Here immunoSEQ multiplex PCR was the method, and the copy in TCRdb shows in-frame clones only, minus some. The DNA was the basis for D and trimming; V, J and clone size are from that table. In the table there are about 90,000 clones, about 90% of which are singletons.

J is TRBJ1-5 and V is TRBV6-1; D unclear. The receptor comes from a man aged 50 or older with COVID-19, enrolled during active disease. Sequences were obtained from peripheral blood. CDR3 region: CASSDHGGNQPQHF. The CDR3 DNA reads TGTGCCAGCAGTGATCACGGTGGCAATCAGCCCCAGCATTTT.